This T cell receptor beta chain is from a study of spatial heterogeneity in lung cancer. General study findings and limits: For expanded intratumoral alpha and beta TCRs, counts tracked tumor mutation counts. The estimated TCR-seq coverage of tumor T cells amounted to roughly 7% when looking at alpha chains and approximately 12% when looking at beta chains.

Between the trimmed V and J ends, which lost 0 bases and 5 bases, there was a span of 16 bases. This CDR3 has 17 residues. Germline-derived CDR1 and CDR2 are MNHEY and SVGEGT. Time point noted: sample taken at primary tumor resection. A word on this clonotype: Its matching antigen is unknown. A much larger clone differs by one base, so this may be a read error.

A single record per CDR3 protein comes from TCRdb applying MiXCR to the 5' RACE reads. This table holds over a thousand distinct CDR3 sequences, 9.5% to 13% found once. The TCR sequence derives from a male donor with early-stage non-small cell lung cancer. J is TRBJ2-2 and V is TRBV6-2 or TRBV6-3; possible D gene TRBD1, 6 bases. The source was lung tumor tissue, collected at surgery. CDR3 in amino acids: CASSYSRGTWGTGELFF. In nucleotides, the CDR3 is TGTGCCAGCAGTTACTCGAGGGGGACCTGGGGGACCGGGGAGCTGTTTTTT.